Below are 32 T cell receptor beta chains sequenced from a single sample in a study of CD8+ T cells in alopecia areata. Isolated RNA was reverse transcribed into cDNA used as the sequencing template. The assay was immunoSEQ multiplex PCR, and TCRdb's table has in-frame clones only and misses some. There are some 170,000 clones in the sample; around 63% occur only once, and 1.5% to 2% lies in the top ten. The source was CD4+ T cells sorted from blood, collected at week 0. The receptor set was obtained from a human donor with alopecia areata.

The rearrangement uses TRBV5-1 and TRBJ2-7; the match to TRBD1 covers 8 bases. Germline V gives CDR1 SGHRS, CDR2 YFSETQ. With 4 bases clipped from V and 3 bases from J, the junction kept 6 bases outside the gene matches. The CDR3 sequence is 14 residues long. CDR3 region: CASSATTGVYEQYF. Here the CDR3 DNA reads TGCGCCAGCAGCGCCACGACAGGGGTCTACGAGCAGTACTTC. Supplemented by reference TRBV5-1 and TRBJ2-7, the full variable domain reads KAGVTQTPRYLIKTRGQQVTLSCSPISGHRSVSWYQQTPGQGLQFLFEYFSETQRNKGNFPGRFSGRQFSNSRSEMNVSTLELGDSALYLCASSATTGVYEQYFGPGTRLTVT.

The rearrangement joins TRBV4-3 to TRBJ2-7; D is undetermined. The CDR3 extends over 14 amino acids. V was trimmed by 0 bases and J by 2 bases, leaving 8 bases between them. CDR1 LGHNA and CDR2 YSLEER come from the germline V gene. The DNA for the CDR3 is TGCGCCAGCAGCCAAGATTTTGGGGCCTACGAGCAGTACTTC. It yields the protein CASSQDFGAYEQYF.

The J gene is TRBJ2-7, the V gene TRBV29-1; the D gene is possibly TRBD2 (6 bases). V gave up 1 base and J gave up 4 bases, with 11 bases separating them. The CDR3 covers 13 residues. Germline V gene data show CDR1 as SQVTM and CDR2 as ANQGSEA. Here the CDR3 reads CSVEGAGTYEQYF. The CDR3 DNA is TGCAGCGTTGAAGGGGCAGGGACTTACGAGCAGTACTTC.

This chain uses TRBV29-1 with TRBJ1-1; weak D call: TRBD1 (6 bases). The CDR3 has 12 amino acids. Germline CDR1 and CDR2: SQVTM and ANQGSEA. The germline V and J ends were trimmed by 7 bases and 3 bases, with 12 bases remaining between them. The CDR3 sequence: CSAGGGDTEAFF. CDR3 in DNA: TGCAGCGCCGGGGGCGGGGACACTGAAGCTTTCTTT.

This chain links TRBV7-2 with TRBJ1-5; 9 nucleotides line up with TRBD1. Germline CDR1 SGHTA, CDR2 FQGNSA. Germline trimming cut 5 bases from V and 4 bases from J; bases unmatched to any gene: 9. CDR3 length: 16 amino acids. CDR3 residues: CASSLGQGPVNQPQHF. For the CDR3, the DNA is TGTGCCAGCAGCCTAGGACAGGGGCCAGTGAATCAGCCCCAGCATTTT.

The genes are TRBV15 and TRBJ1-1; no firm D call. V was cut by 4 bases and J by 4 bases, with 7 bases left in between. Per germline, CDR1 LNHNV and CDR2 YYDKDF (reference sequence). This CDR3 is built from 12 residues. CDR3 residues: CATSTRGTEAFF. The CDR3 DNA sequence: TGTGCCACCAGCACCCGAGGCACTGAAGCTTTCTTT. Looking up the rest from reference TRBV15 and TRBJ1-1 gives the full variable domain: DAMVIQNPRYQVTQFGKPVTLSCSQTLNHNVMYWYQQKSSQAPKLLFHYYDKDFNNEADTPDNFQSRRPNTSFCFLDIRSPGLGDTAMYLCATSTRGTEAFFGQGTRLTVV.

The chain joins TRBV4-3 to TRBJ1-6; possibly TRBD1 for D (5 bases). Germline values: CDR1 LGHNA, CDR2 YSLEER. V was trimmed by 3 bases and J by 3 bases, leaving 18 bases between them. The length of the CDR3 is 18 residues. The CDR3 region is CASSQELSQGNYNSPLHF. The CDR3 DNA sequence: TGCGCCAGCAGCCAGGAGCTTTCCCAGGGAAACTATAATTCACCCCTCCACTTT.

The DNA of the CDR3 is TGTGCCAGCAGCCGGTTCGGCAGGGATGGCTACGAGCAGTACTTC. It specifies CASSRFGRDGYEQYF. This rearrangement joins TRBV7-9 to TRBJ2-7, with D possibly being TRBD1 (5 bases). Germline CDR1 SEHNR, CDR2 FQNEAQ (reference sequence). Between the trimmed V and J ends, which lost 5 bases and 3 bases, there was a span of 17 bases. CDR3 length: 15 residues.

J is TRBJ1-6 and V is TRBV30; TRBD1 might be the D (6 bases). The CDR3 runs to 12 residues. Germline values: CDR1 GTSNPN, CDR2 SVGIG (reference sequence). Trimming took off 8 bases at V and 7 bases at J, with 12 bases between the two ends. The CDR3 DNA follows: TGTGCCAGACAGGAACAAAATTCACCCCTCCACTTT. Protein sequence: CARQEQNSPLHF.

V is TRBV4-3 and J is TRBJ1-1; D is unresolved. Germline V gene sequence: CDR1 LGHNA, CDR2 YSLEER. This CDR3 has 14 residues. The V gene lost 1 base and the J gene lost 0 bases, with 6 bases spanning the gap. CDR3 sequence: CASSQARLNTEAFF. CDR3 nucleotide sequence: TGCGCCAGCAGCCAAGCAAGGTTGAACACTGAAGCTTTCTTT.

The chain carries TRBV10-3 and TRBJ1-2; 7 bases are shared with TRBD1. The V gene's germline CDR1 is ENHRY and CDR2 SYGVKD. Germline trimming cut 0 bases from V and 1 base from J; bases unmatched to any gene: 5. The CDR3 extends over 16 amino acids. CDR3 nucleotides: TGTGCCATCAGTGAGTCACCAGGGGGAGTTAACTATGGCTACACCTTC. This codes for CAISESPGGVNYGYTF.

V is TRBV5-1 and J is TRBJ1-1; the D is unclear. The CDR3 spans 14 residues. Trimming removed 0 bases from V and 5 bases from J, with 11 bases in between. From germline, CDR1 is SGHRS and CDR2 YFSETQ. DNA for the CDR3: TGCGCCAGCAGCTTGGAGGGTATATTGACTGAAGCTTTCTTT. Its translation: CASSLEGILTEAFF. Filled out from reference TRBV5-1 and TRBJ1-1, the complete variable domain reads KAGVTQTPRYLIKTRGQQVTLSCSPISGHRSVSWYQQTPGQGLQFLFEYFSETQRNKGNFPGRFSGRQFSNSRSEMNVSTLELGDSALYLCASSLEGILTEAFFGQGTRLTVV.

The genes are TRBV29-1 and TRBJ1-2; TRBD1 matches 7 bases. V was pared by 2 bases and J by 6 bases, with 3 bases of the junction left unmatched. Germline V CDR1 and CDR2: SQVTM, ANQGSEA. This CDR3 comprises 12 residues. CDR3 protein: CSVEQGEHGYTF. As DNA, the CDR3 is TGCAGCGTTGAACAGGGGGAACATGGCTACACCTTC.

The chain recombines TRBV4-3 with TRBJ2-5; D remains unclear. Germline V gene sequence: CDR1 LGHNA, CDR2 YSLEER. Trimming took 0 bases from V and 4 from J, leaving 9 bases between them. The CDR3 is made up of 14 amino acids. The CDR3 region has the DNA TGCGCCAGCAGCCAAGATTTACCAGGAGAGACCCAGTACTTC. Translating gives CASSQDLPGETQYF.

The rearrangement uses TRBV5-1 and TRBJ1-4; 8 bases line up with TRBD1. J was trimmed by 7 bases and V by 4 bases; bases with no gene match: 9. In germline, CDR1 is SGHRS, CDR2 YFSETQ. CDR3 length: 15 residues. The CDR3 reads CASSPSGTGGEKLFF. CDR3 coding DNA: TGCGCCAGCAGCCCTTCGGGGACAGGAGGTGAAAAACTGTTTTTT.

The J gene is TRBJ1-1, the V gene TRBV7-8; D may be TRBD1 (6 bases). Germline lookup yields CDR1 SGHVS and CDR2 FQNEAQ. The ends were cut back, 5 bases at V and 1 base at J, with 11 bases in the middle. The CDR3 totals 14 residues. The CDR3 reads CASSPTQGNTEAFF. DNA of the CDR3: TGTGCCAGCAGCCCGACACAGGGGAACACTGAAGCTTTCTTT.

The chain uses TRBV4-1 and TRBJ2-1; D is possibly TRBD1 (7 bases). The V gene lost 4 bases and the J gene lost 5 bases, with 24 bases spanning the gap. Germline CDR1 reads MGHRA; CDR2 reads YSYEKL. There are 18 residues in the CDR3. The CDR3 DNA reads as TGCGCCAGCAGCCGCGGGACAGATCCTTTCCCTCTACACAATGAGCAGTTCTTC. This sequence encodes CASSRGTDPFPLHNEQFF.

This clone appeared a few times. This chain joins TRBV29-1 and TRBJ1-1; D is unresolved. CDR1 and CDR2 (germline): SQVTM, ANQGSEA. The CDR3 consists of 14 residues. Deletions cut 5 bases from V and 1 base from J, with 14 bases between. In DNA form, the CDR3 reads TGCAGCGTTTACGCGTTAGCCGAGAACACTGAAGCTTTCTTT. This encodes CSVYALAENTEAFF.

The V gene is TRBV2, the J gene TRBJ1-5, with a possible D match to TRBD1 (5 bases). V lost 6 bases to trimming and J lost 3 bases, with 18 bases between them. CDR1 SNHLY and CDR2 FYNNEI come from the germline V gene. The CDR3 loop spans 16 amino acids. The CDR3 protein is CASRVGTGTVNQPQHF. The CDR3 DNA is TGTGCCAGCAGAGTGGGTACCGGGACGGTCAATCAGCCCCAGCATTTT.

The chain joins TRBV9 to TRBJ2-6, with a possible D match to TRBD1 (5 bases). Germline V gene sequence: CDR1 SGDLS, CDR2 YYNGEE. The V gene lost 4 bases and the J gene lost 2 bases, with 13 bases spanning the gap. CDR3 size: 16 residues. Here the CDR3 DNA reads TGTGCCAGCAGCAACCAGGGCTCCCCTGGGGCCAACGTCCTGACTTTC. It specifies CASSNQGSPGANVLTF. The complete variable domain, with remaining parts taken from reference TRBV9 and TRBJ2-6, reads DSGVTQTPKHLITATGQRVTLRCSPRSGDLSVYWYQQSLDQGLQFLIQYYNGEERAKGNILERFSAQQFPDLHSELNLSSLELGDSALYFCASSNQGSPGANVLTFGAGSRLTVL.

The CDR3 DNA follows: TGTGCCATCAGGGGGGACAGTAGCAATCAGCCCCAGCATTTT. Translating it yields CAIRGDSSNQPQHF. The rearrangement links TRBV10-3 to TRBJ1-5; 7 nucleotides agree with TRBD1. The CDR3 totals 14 residues. From germline, CDR1 is ENHRY and CDR2 SYGVKD. Trimming removed 6 bases from V and 0 bases from J; junction bases left unmatched: 2.

This chain uses TRBV4-3 with TRBJ1-5, with 7 bases lining up with TRBD1. Per germline, CDR1 LGHNA and CDR2 YSLEER. V lost 2 bases, J lost 0 bases, and 16 bases stayed unmatched. The CDR3 is 20 amino acids. CDR3: CASSQHYGDRATGSNQPQHF. The CDR3 DNA is TGCGCCAGCAGCCAACATTACGGAGACAGGGCGACAGGTAGCAATCAGCCCCAGCATTTT.

The rearrangement links TRBV5-4 to TRBJ2-3; D not resolved. This CDR3 is built from 15 residues. Trimming left V 1 base short and J 4 bases short, with 13 bases between. Germline values: CDR1 SGHNT, CDR2 YYREEE (reference sequence). The CDR3 DNA follows: TGTGCCAGCAGCTTGATAACCAAGGGCGCAGATACGCAGTATTTT. It translates to CASSLITKGADTQYF.

This clone was seen more than once but under ten times. The CDR3 nucleotides read TGCGCCAGCAGCCCAGACAACTCTGGGGCCAACGTCCTGACTTTC. Amino acids: CASSPDNSGANVLTF. The V call is TRBV5-1, the J call TRBJ2-6, with D uncertain. The V gene's germline CDR1 is SGHRS and CDR2 YFSETQ. V was clipped by 4 bases and J by 0 bases, with 8 bases between them. This CDR3 has 15 residues.

V is TRBV6-5 and J is TRBJ2-5; no definite D call. Per germline, CDR1 MNHEY and CDR2 SVGAGI. Between the trimmed V and J ends, which lost 8 bases and 5 bases, there was a span of 6 bases. The CDR3 totals 10 residues. The CDR3 region has the DNA TGTGCCAGCGGAAGGGAGACCCAGTACTTC. Translated, it gives CASGRETQYF.

The V call is TRBV25-1, the J call TRBJ2-7; D is unresolved. This CDR3 spans 12 amino acids. The germline V gene has CDR1 MGHDK and CDR2 SYGVNS. Trimming stripped 3 bases from V and 4 bases from J, with 7 bases between. CDR3 in amino acids: CASSDRIYEQYF. In nucleotides, the CDR3 is TGTGCCAGCAGTGATCGTATTTACGAGCAGTACTTC.

This chain connects TRBV6-6 to TRBJ2-4; 11 positions agree with TRBD1. The V segment lost 0 bases and the J segment 9 bases; nucleotides outside the gene matches: 7. Germline V lookup: CDR1 MNHNY, CDR2 SVGAGI (reference sequence). CDR3 length: 16 residues. The CDR3 DNA sequence: TGTGCCAGCAGTTACTCGTTAGGACAGGGGGCTGGCATTCAGTACTTC. Translation: CASSYSLGQGAGIQYF.

The rearrangement links TRBV7-3 to TRBJ1-6; tentatively, D is TRBD1 (5 bases). The germline V gene has CDR1 SGHTA and CDR2 FQGTGA. CDR3 size: 14 residues. V was pared by 4 bases and J by 5 bases, with 9 bases between. The CDR3 DNA follows: TGTGCCAGCAGCTCGGGACTGGATAATTCACCCCTCCACTTT. Its protein product is CASSSGLDNSPLHF.

The chain couples TRBV2 to TRBJ1-2; no firm D call. V gave up 4 bases and J gave up 5 bases, with 8 bases separating them. The CDR3 is made up of 12 amino acids. The germline V gene has CDR1 SNHLY and CDR2 FYNNEI. CDR3 sequence reads: CASSASAYGYTF. The CDR3 region has the DNA TGTGCCAGCAGTGCCTCAGCTTATGGCTACACCTTC.

The J gene is TRBJ2-7, the V gene TRBV29-1; D gene unclear. CDR1 is SQVTM, CDR2 ANQGSEA, per germline. CDR3 length equals 12 residues. V dropped 6 bases and J dropped 5 bases, with 14 bases sitting between them. CDR3 in amino acids: CSVVMDPHEQYF. For the CDR3, the DNA is TGCAGCGTCGTTATGGATCCCCACGAGCAGTACTTC.

The rearrangement links TRBV7-8 to TRBJ2-3; 8 bases are shared with TRBD2. J lost 2 bases, V lost 1 base, and 5 bases had no gene match. The CDR3 length is 16 residues. CDR1 is SGHVS and CDR2 is FQNEAQ in the germline V gene. The CDR3 is CASSLEGGGPTDTQYF. The DNA for the CDR3 is TGTGCCAGCAGCTTAGAGGGCGGGGGGCCCACAGATACGCAGTATTTT.

This chain connects TRBV7-3 to TRBJ2-1; D ambiguous. V was shortened by 5 bases and J by 8 bases, with 19 bases between the two germline ends. Germline values: CDR1 SGHTA, CDR2 FQGTGA. This CDR3 is 15 amino acids long. CDR3 nucleotide sequence: TGTGCCAGCAGCCTCGCGGTCGGGCAGAGCGATGAGCAGTTCTTC. This translates into CASSLAVGQSDEQFF.